This T cell receptor (beta chain) was profiled in a study of a mutant IDH1 vaccine in newly diagnosed glioma. Study background: Eight vaccinations reached patients in weeks 1, 3, 5, 7, 11, 15, 19 and 23.

With respect to this clone: Antigen specificity is unknown.

Sample time point: week 11, during vaccination. One vaccine dose held 300 ug of mutant IDH1 20-mer peptide and came with topical imiquimod. Profiling relied on immunoSEQ multiplex PCR, and the TCRdb table lists in-frame clones only, not all of them. The sample lists approximately 40,000 clones, around 84% occurring once. The input for sequencing was PBMCs, taken from a glioma patient whose treatment included an IDH1 peptide vaccine. The sequence was collected from a man aged 40-55 years with glioma.

The CDR3 DNA is TGTGCCAGCAGTGAAGGACAGGGTTTAGGGTACGAGCAGTACTTC. Protein product: CASSEGQGLGYEQYF. The rearrangement uses TRBV9 and TRBJ2-7; the match to TRBD1 covers 8 bases. This CDR3 contains 15 residues. The trim removed 5 bases at V and 4 bases at J, leaving 11 bases unmatched. The germline V gene has CDR1 SGDLS and CDR2 YYNGEE.